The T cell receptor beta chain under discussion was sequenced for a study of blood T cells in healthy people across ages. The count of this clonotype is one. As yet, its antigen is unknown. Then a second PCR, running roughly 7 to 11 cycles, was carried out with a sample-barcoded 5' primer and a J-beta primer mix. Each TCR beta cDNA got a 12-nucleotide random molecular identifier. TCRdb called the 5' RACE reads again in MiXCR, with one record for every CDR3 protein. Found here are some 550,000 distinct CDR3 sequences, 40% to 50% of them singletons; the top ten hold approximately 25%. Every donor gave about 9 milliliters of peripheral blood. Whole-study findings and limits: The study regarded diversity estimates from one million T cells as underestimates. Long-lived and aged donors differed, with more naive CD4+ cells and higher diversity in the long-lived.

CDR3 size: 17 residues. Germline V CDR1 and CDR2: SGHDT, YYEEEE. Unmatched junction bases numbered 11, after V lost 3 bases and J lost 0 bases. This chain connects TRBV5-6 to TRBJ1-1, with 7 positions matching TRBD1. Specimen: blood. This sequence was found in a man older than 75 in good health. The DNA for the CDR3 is TGTGCCAGCAGCTCACGTCCCGGGACAGTTATGAACACTGAAGCTTTCTTT. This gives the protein CASSSRPGTVMNTEAFF.